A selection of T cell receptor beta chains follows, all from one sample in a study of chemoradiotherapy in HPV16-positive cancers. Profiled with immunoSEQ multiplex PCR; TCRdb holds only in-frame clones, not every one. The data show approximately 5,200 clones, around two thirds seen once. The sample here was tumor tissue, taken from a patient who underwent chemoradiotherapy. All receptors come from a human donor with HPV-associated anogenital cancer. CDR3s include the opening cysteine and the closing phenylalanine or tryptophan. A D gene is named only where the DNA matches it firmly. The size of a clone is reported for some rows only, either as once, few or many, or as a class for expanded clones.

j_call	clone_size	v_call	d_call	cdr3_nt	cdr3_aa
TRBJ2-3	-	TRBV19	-	TGTGCCAGTAGTGGACAGCACTCAGATACGCAGTATTTT	CASSGQHSDTQYF
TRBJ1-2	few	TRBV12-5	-	TGTGCTAGTGGTCATCTTGGGCAGGCAAGAGGGGGCTACACCTTC	CASGHLGQARGGYTF
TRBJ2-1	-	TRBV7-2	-	TGTGCCAGCAGCTTAGTCCTGAGCGGGCTTGGGAGGAATGAGCAGTTCTTC	CASSLVLSGLGRNEQFF
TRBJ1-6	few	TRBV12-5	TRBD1	TGTGCTAGTGGTTTGGCCCTCCAAGGGACAGGGGGTGGTTCACCCCTCCACTTT	CASGLALQGTGGGSPLHF
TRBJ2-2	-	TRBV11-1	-	TGTGCCAGCAAGCCAGGGAGCGGGGAGCTGTTTTTT	CASKPGSGELFF
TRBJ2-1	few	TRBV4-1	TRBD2	TGCGCCAGCAGCCAATTAGCGGGCTCCTACAATGAGCAGTTCTTC	CASSQLAGSYNEQFF
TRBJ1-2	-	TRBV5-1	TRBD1	TGCGCCAGCAGCACAAGACAGGGCAAGCGAAAGGGCTACACCTTC	CASSTRQGKRKGYTF
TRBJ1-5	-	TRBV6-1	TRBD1	TGTGCCAGCAGTGAAGCAGGGGGCGATCAGCCCCAGCATTTT	CASSEAGGDQPQHF
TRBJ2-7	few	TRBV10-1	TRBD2	TGCGCCAGCAGTGAGTACGCGGGAGGTTACGAGCAGTACTTC	CASSEYAGGYEQYF
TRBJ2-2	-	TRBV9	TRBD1	TGTGCCAGCAGCGTACCCCAGCCGGACAGGGGTGGGAACACCGGGGAGCTGTTTTTT	CASSVPQPDRGGNTGELFF
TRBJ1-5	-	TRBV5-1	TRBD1	TGCGCCAGCAGCTTGTTCGGAGACAGGGGCCAGCCCCAGCATTTT	CASSLFGDRGQPQHF
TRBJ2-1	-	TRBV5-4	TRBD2	TGTGCCAGCCAGGGGACTAGCGGCACGAGCTCCTACAATGAGCAGTTCTTC	CASQGTSGTSSYNEQFF
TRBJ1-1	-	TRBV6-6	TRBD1	TGTGCCAGCAGATCCGGAGGGACAGGTTTTGGCACTGAAGCTTTCTTT	CASRSGGTGFGTEAFF
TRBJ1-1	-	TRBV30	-	TGTGCCTGGATCGTGGACCGAGCTTTCTTT	CAWIVDRAFF
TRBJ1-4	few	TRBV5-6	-	TGTGCCAGCAGCGCCCGGGACGAAAAACTGTTTTTT	CASSARDEKLFF
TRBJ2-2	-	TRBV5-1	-	TGCGCCAGCAGCTACACCGGGGAGCTGTTTTTT	CASSYTGELFF
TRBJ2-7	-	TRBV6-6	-	TGTGCCAGCAGTTACTCAGGGCCCGAGCAGTACTTC	CASSYSGPEQYF
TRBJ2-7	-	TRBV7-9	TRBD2	TGTGCCAGCAGCTTAGCGGCTAGCGGGAAAGCCTACGAGCAGTACTTC	CASSLAASGKAYEQYF
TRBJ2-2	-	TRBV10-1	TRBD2	TGCGCCAGCAGTGAATTCCCGCGGGAGACCGGGGAGCTGTTTTTT	CASSEFPRETGELFF
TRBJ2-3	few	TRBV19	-	TGTGCCACCGGGGGCAGGGGCCTCGGGCTAGCGGGCACAGATACGCAGTATTTT	CATGGRGLGLAGTDTQYF
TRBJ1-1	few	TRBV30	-	TGTGCCTGGAGTGTCCGGGTGAACACTGAAGCTTTCTTT	CAWSVRVNTEAFF
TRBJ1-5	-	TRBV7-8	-	TGTGCCAGCAGCTTACAGTACCTTAGCAATCAGCCCCAGCATTTT	CASSLQYLSNQPQHF
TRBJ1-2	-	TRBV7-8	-	TGTGCCAGCAGCGGCGGGGACGGGAGGGGCTACACCTTC	CASSGGDGRGYTF
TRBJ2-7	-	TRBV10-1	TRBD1	TGCGCCAGCAGGACAGGGGGAGATTCCTACGAGCAGTACTTC	CASRTGGDSYEQYF
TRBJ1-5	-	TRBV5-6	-	TGTGCCAGCAGCCTCCAGGGTTCCAATCAGCCCCAGCATTTT	CASSLQGSNQPQHF
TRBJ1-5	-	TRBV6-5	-	TGTGCCAGCAGCATGACAGGTAATCAGCCCCAGCATTTT	CASSMTGNQPQHF
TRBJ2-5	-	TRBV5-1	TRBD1	TGCGCCAGCAGCCGCGACAGGGCATCTCAAGAGACCCAGTACTTC	CASSRDRASQETQYF
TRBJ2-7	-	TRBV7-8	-	TGTGCCAGCAGCCGAAGGCTCCTAGCGCCAGTTTCCTACGAGCAGTACTTC	CASSRRLLAPVSYEQYF
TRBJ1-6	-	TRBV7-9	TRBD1	TGTGCCAGCAGCGTGGGACAGGCGAATTCACCCCTCCACTTT	CASSVGQANSPLHF
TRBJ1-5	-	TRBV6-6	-	TGTGCCAGCAGCCCCATGGCGGGGGGCGGACAGCCCCAGCATTTT	CASSPMAGGGQPQHF
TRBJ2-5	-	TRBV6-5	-	TGTGCCAGCAGTTACAGGGGACTTTGGGGAGAGACCCAGTACTTC	CASSYRGLWGETQYF
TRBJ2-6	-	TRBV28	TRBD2	TGTGCCAGCAGTCGCGGGGGCTCTGGGGCCAACGTCCTGACTTTC	CASSRGGSGANVLTF
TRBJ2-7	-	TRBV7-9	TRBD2	TGTGCCAGCAGCCCATGGGGGAGCGGGATCGACGAGCAGTACTTC	CASSPWGSGIDEQYF
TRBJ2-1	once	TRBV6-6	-	TGTGCCAGCAGAATGAACAATGAGCAGTTCTTC	CASRMNNEQFF
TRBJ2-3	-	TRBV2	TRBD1	TGTGCCAGCAGTTTCGGGACAGGGACAGATACGCAGTATTTT	CASSFGTGTDTQYF
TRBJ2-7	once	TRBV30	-	TGTGCCTGCGGGGGAGTAGGGGAGCAGTACTTC	CACGGVGEQYF
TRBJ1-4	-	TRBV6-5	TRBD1	TGTGCCAGCAGGTTCGACAGGGGGAATGAAAAACTGTTTTTT	CASRFDRGNEKLFF